This passage covers 3 T cell receptor beta chains from one sample sequenced in a study of cytomegalovirus exposure and HLA in healthy donors. The PCR employed 60 Vbeta primers together with 13 Jbeta primers. The method was immunoSEQ multiplex PCR; TCRdb's version includes in-frame clones alone and lacks a portion of them. The sample shows 60,000 to 85,000 clones, more than 55% of them seen only once. Sequenced: PBMCs. The receptor source for this set is a man between 60 and 75 years old in good health and CMV-seropositive.

V gene TRBV10-2 combines with J gene TRBJ1-1, with a weak D call TRBD1 (5 bases). Germline CDR1 WSHSY, CDR2 SAAADI. This CDR3 has 14 amino acids. V was pared by 5 bases and J by 2 bases, with 12 bases between. CDR3 region: CASSLLGGNTEAFF. Written as DNA, the CDR3 is TGCGCCAGCAGTCTGTTGGGGGGAAACACTGAAGCTTTCTTT.

The chain links TRBV6-6 to TRBJ1-1; possibly TRBD1 for D (6 bases). This CDR3 has 14 residues. V gave up 6 bases and J gave up 5 bases, with 16 bases separating them. Germline V gene data show CDR1 as MNHNY and CDR2 as SVGAGI (reference sequence). Here the CDR3 reads CASRLAQGGTEAFF. Written as DNA, the CDR3 is TGTGCCAGCAGATTAGCACAGGGCGGGACTGAAGCTTTCTTT.

The sample holds one count of this clone. The chain combines TRBV11-2 with TRBJ2-2, with D perhaps TRBD1 (6 bases). The germline V and J ends were trimmed by 5 bases and 6 bases, with 16 bases remaining between them. The germline CDR1 and CDR2 sequences are SGHAT and FQNNGV. This CDR3 has 15 residues. DNA of the CDR3: TGTGCCAGCAGCCAAGAAGCATCAGGGGCCGGGGAGCTGTTTTTT. Its translation is CASSQEASGAGELFF.